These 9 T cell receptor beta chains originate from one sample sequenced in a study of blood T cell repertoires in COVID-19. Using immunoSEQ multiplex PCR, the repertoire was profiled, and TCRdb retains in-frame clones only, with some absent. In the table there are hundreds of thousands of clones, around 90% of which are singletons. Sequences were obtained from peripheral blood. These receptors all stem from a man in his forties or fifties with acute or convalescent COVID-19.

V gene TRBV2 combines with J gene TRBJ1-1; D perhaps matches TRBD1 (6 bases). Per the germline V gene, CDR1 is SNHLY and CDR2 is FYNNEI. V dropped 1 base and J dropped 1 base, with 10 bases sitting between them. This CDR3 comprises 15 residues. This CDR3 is CASSEDWGQNTEAFF. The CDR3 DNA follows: TGTGCCAGCAGTGAAGATTGGGGGCAGAACACTGAAGCTTTCTTT.

CDR3 amino acids: CASSRGTGYEQYF. CDR3 coding DNA: TGTGCCAGCAGCCGGGGGACAGGATACGAGCAGTACTTC. This chain uses TRBV3-1 (or the pseudogene TRBV3-2) with TRBJ2-7, with 8 bases matching TRBD1. This CDR3 contains 13 residues. Germline CDR1 reads LGHDT; CDR2 reads YNNKEL (reference sequence). V was clipped by 4 bases and J by 4 bases; unmatched bases: 3.

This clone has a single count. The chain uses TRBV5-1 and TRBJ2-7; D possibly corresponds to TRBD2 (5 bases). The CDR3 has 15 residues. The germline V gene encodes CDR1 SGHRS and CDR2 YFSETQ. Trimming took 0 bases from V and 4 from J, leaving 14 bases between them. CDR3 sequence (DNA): TGCGCCAGCAGCTTGGAAGCTATACCGGGATACGAGCAGTACTTC. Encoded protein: CASSLEAIPGYEQYF.

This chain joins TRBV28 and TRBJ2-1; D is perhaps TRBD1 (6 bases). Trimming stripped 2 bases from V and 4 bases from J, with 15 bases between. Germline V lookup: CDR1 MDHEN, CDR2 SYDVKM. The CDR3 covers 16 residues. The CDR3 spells CASSLDTLGQYNEQFF. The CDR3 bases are TGTGCCAGCAGTTTAGATACCTTGGGACAATACAATGAGCAGTTCTTC.

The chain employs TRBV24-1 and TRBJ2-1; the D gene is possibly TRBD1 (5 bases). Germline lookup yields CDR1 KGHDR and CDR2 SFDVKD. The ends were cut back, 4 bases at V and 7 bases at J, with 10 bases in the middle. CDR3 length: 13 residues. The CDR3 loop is CATSDRTRNEQFF. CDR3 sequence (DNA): TGTGCCACCAGTGACCGGACAAGGAATGAGCAGTTCTTC.

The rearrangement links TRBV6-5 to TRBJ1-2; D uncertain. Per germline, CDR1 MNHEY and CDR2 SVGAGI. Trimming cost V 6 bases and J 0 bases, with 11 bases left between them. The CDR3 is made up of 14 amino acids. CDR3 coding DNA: TGTGCCAGCAGCCGCGGAGAAGCTAACTATGGCTACACCTTC. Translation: CASSRGEANYGYTF.

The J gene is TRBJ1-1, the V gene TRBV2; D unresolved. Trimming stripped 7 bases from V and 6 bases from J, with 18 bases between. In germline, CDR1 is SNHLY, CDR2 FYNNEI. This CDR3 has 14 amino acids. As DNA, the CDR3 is TGTGCCAGCACCCGAGGGCCCGGCCTGCCTGAAGCTTTCTTT. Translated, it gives CASTRGPGLPEAFF.

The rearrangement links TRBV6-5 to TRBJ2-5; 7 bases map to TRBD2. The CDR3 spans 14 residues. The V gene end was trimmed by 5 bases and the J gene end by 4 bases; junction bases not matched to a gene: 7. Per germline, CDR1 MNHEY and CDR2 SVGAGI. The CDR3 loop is CASSPSGGGETQYF. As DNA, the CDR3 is TGTGCCAGCAGTCCTAGCGGAGGCGGAGAGACCCAGTACTTC.

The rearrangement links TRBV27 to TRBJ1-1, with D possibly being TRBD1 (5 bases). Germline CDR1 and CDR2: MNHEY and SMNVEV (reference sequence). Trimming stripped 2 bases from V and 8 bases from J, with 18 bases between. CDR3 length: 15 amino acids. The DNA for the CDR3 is TGTGCCAGCAGTTTAATTCTGGGGGGGAAACCCGAAGCTTTCTTT. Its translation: CASSLILGGKPEAFF.